This entry concerns a single T cell receptor beta chain. What it binds is not known. The data belong to a study of brain metastases from non-small cell lung cancer. Study-wide results and limits: Compared with primary tumors, brain metastases showed less T-cell infiltration. In 60% to 70% of brain metastases, T-cell clones were expanded compared with matched primary tumors. Paired brain metastases and primary tumors largely shared TCR repertoires.

This table comes from immunoSEQ multiplex PCR, and its TCRdb copy is limited to in-frame clones, with some not included. The data contain approximately 2,600 clones, about 90% of them singletons. What was sequenced was primary lung tumor tissue. The TCR sequence derives from a donor aged 40 or over with non-small cell lung cancer.

The CDR3 DNA sequence: TGTGCCAGCAGCCCCGACAGGGGGCGCACAGATACGCAGTATTTT. Amino acids: CASSPDRGRTDTQYF. J is TRBJ2-3 and V is TRBV7-3, with 10 nucleotides matching TRBD1. The CDR3 has 15 amino acids. Looked up from germline, CDR1 is SGHTA and CDR2 is FQGTGA. The junction had 3 bases not matched to a gene; V was cut back by 5 bases and J by 1 base. The complete variable domain, with remaining parts taken from reference TRBV7-3 and TRBJ2-3, reads GAGVSQTPSNKVTEKGKYVELRCDPISGHTALYWYRQSLGQGPEFLIYFQGTGAADDSGLPNDRFFAVRPEGSVSTLKIQRTERGDSAVYLCASSPDRGRTDTQYFGPGTRLTVL.